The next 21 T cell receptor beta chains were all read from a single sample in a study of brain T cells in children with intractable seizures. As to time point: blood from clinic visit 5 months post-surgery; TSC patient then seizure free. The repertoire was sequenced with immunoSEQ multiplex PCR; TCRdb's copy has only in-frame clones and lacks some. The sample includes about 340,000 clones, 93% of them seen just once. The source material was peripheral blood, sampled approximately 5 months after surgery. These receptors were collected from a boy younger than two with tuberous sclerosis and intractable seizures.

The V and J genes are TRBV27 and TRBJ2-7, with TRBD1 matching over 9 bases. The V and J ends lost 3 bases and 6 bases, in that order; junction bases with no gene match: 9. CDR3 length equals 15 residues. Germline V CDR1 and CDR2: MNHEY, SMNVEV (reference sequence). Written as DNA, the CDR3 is TGTGCCAGCAGTTTCTATGGGGACAGGGCGGGCGAGCAGTACTTC. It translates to CASSFYGDRAGEQYF.

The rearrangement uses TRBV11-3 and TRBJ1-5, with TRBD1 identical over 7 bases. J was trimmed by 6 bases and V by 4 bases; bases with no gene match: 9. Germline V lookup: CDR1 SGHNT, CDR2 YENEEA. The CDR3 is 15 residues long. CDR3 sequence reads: CASSSGTVSGQPQHF. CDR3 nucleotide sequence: TGTGCCAGCAGCTCGGGGACAGTCTCGGGTCAGCCCCAGCATTTT.

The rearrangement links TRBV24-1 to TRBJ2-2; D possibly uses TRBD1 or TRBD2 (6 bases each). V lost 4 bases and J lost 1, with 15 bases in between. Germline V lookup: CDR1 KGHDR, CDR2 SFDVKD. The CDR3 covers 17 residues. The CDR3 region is CATSEDKGGLNTGELFF. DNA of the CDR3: TGTGCCACCAGTGAGGATAAGGGGGGATTGAACACCGGGGAGCTGTTTTTT.

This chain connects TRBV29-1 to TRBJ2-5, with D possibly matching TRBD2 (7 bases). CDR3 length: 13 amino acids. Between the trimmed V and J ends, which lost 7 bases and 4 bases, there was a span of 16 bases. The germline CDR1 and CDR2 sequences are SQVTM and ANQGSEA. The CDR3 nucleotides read TGCAGCGCGGAGAGGGGGGAGGGAGAGACCCAGTACTTC. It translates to CSAERGEGETQYF.

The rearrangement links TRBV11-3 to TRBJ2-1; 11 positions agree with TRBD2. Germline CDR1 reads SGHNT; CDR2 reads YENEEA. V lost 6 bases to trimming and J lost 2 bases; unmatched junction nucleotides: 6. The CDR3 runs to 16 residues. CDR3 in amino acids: CASSLLAGGTYNEQFF. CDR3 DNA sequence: TGTGCCAGCAGTCTTCTAGCGGGAGGTACCTACAATGAGCAGTTCTTC.

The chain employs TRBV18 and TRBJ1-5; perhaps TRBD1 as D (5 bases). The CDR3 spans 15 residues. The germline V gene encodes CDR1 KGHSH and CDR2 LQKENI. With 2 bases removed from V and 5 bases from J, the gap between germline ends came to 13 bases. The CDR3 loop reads CASSPKIARDQPQHF. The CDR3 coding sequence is TGTGCCAGCTCACCAAAAATCGCCAGGGATCAGCCCCAGCATTTT.

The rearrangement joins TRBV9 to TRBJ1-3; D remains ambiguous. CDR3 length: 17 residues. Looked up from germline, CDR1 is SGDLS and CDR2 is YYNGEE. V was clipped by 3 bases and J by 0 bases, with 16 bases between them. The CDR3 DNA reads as TGTGCCAGCAGCGCTGGTGGAGTATTAAGCTCTGGAAACACCATATATTTT. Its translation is CASSAGGVLSSGNTIYF.

The CDR3 region is CAWSVRVGVNTEAFF. The DNA of the CDR3 is TGTGCCTGGAGTGTAAGAGTGGGGGTGAACACTGAAGCTTTCTTT. V and J are TRBV30 and TRBJ1-1, with D possibly matching TRBD1 (5 bases). CDR1 GTSNPN and CDR2 SVGIG come from the germline V gene (reference sequence). The CDR3 length is 15 residues. V was clipped by 0 bases and J by 0 bases, with 11 bases between them.

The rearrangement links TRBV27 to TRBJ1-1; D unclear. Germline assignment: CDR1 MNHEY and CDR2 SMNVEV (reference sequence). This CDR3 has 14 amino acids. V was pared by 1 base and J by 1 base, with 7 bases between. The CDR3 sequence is CASSLYGRNTEAFF. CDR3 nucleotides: TGTGCCAGCAGTTTATATGGGAGGAACACTGAAGCTTTCTTT.

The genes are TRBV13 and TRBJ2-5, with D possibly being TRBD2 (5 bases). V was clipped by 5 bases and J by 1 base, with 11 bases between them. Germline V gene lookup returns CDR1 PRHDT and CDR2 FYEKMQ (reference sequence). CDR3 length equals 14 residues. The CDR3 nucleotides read TGTGCCAGCAGCCAAACGGGAACCCAAGAGACCCAGTACTTC. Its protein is CASSQTGTQETQYF. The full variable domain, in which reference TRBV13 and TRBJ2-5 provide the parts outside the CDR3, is AAGVIQSPRHLIKEKRETATLKCYPIPRHDTVYWYQQGPGQDPQFLISFYEKMQSDKGSIPDRFSAQQFSDYHSELNMSSLELGDSALYFCASSQTGTQETQYFGPGTRLLVL.

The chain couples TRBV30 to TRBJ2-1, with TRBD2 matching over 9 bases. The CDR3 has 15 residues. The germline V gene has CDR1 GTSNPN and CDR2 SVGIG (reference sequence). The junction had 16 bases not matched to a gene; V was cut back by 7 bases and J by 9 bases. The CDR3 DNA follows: TGTGCCTACACTTTAGCGGGGGCTATTCAGGGTGAGCAGTTCTTC. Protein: CAYTLAGAIQGEQFF.

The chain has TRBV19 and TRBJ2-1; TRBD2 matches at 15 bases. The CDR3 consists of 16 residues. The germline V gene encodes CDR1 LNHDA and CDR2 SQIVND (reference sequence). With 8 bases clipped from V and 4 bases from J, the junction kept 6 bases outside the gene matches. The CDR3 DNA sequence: TGTGCCAGTCGTCCCGGGACTAGCGGGGGGTACAATGAGCAGTTCTTC. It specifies CASRPGTSGGYNEQFF.

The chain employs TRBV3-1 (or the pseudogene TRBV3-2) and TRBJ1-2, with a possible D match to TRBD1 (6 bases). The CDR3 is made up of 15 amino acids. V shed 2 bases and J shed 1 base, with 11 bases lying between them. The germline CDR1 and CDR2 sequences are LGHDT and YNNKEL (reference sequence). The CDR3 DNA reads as TGTGCCAGCAGCCAATCCGGGGGCGATAACTATGGCTACACCTTC. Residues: CASSQSGGDNYGYTF.

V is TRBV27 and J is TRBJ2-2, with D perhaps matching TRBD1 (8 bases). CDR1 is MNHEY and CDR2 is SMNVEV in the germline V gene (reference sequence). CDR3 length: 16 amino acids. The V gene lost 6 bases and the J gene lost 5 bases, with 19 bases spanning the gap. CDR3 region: CASSLTGGVLTGELFF. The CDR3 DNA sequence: TGTGCCAGCAGCCTAACAGGGGGGGTTTTGACCGGGGAGCTGTTTTTT.

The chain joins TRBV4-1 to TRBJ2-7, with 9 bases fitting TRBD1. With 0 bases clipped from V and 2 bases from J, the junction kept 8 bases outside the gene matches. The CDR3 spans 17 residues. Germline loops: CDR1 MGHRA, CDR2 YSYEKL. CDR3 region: CASSQDYRGTGTYEQYF. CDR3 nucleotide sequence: TGCGCCAGCAGCCAAGACTATCGTGGGACAGGGACCTACGAGCAGTACTTC.

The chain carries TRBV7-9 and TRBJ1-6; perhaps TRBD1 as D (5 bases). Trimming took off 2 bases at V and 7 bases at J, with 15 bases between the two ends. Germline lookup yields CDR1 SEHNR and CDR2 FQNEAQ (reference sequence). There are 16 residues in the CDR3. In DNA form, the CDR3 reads TGTGCCAGCAGCTTAACCGGGGCAGTGCTCAATTCACCCCTCCACTTT. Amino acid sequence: CASSLTGAVLNSPLHF.

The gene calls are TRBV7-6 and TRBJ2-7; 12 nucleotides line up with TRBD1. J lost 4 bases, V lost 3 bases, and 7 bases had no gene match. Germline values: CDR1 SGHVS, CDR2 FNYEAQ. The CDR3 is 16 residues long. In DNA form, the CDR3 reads TGTGCCAGCAGCTTGGATCCGGGACAGGGGGCGTACGAGCAGTACTTC. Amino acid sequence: CASSLDPGQGAYEQYF.

The CDR3 spells CASSEPPGVSRYEQYF. CDR3 sequence (DNA): TGTGCCAGCAGTGAACCCCCTGGGGTCAGCCGCTACGAGCAGTACTTC. The chain recombines TRBV25-1 with TRBJ2-7; unclear D gene. CDR1 is MGHDK, CDR2 SYGVNS, per germline. Trimming pared 2 bases from V and 3 bases from J, leaving 17 bases between. The CDR3 totals 16 residues.

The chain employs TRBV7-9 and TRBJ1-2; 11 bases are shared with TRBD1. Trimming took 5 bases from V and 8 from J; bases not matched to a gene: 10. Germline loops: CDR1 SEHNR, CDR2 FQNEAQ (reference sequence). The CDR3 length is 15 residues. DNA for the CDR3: TGTGCCAGCAGCCAAGGGACAGGGGGAGGGGGCGGCTACACCTTC. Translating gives CASSQGTGGGGGYTF. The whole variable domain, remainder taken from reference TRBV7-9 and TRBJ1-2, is DTGVSQNPRHKITKRGQNVTFRCDPISEHNRLYWYRQTLGQGPEFLTYFQNEAQLEKSRLLSDRFSAERPKGSFSTLEIQRTEQGDSAMYLCASSQGTGGGGGYTFGSGTRLTVV.

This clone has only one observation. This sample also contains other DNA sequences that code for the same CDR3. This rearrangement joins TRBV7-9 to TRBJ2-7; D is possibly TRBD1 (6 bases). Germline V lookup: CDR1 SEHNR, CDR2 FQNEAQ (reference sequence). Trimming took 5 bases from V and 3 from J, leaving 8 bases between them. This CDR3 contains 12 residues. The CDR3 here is CASSGGLYEQYF. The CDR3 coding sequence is TGTGCCAGCAGCGGGGGCCTCTACGAGCAGTACTTC.

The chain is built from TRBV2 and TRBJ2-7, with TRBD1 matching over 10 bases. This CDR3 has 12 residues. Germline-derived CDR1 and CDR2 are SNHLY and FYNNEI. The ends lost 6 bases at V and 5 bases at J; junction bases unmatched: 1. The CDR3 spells CASSGTGDEQYF. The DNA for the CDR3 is TGTGCCAGCAGCGGGACAGGGGACGAGCAGTACTTC.